These 16 T cell receptor beta chains originate from one sample sequenced in a study of neurological immune-mediated disorders. Via MiXCR, TCRdb re-called the 5' RACE reads, giving one row per CDR3 protein. The data show tens of thousands of distinct CDR3 sequences, 11% seen once. Sample: CD4+ T cells from blood. These receptors all stem from a woman aged 30 to 39 with HTLV-1-associated myelopathy (HAM/TSP).

This chain joins TRBV29-1 and TRBJ2-1; 8 bases are shared with TRBD2. The germline V gene has CDR1 SQVTM and CDR2 ANQGSEA. V lost 7 bases, J lost 0 bases, and 5 bases stayed unmatched. The CDR3 is 14 residues long. CDR3 region: CSAERGSSYNEQFF. The CDR3 DNA follows: TGCAGCGCCGAGCGGGGGAGCTCCTACAATGAGCAGTTCTTC.

This clonotype has ten or more counts. This chain joins TRBV20-1 and TRBJ2-7; 9 nucleotides line up with TRBD2. Per the germline V gene, CDR1 is DFQATT and CDR2 is SNEGSKA (reference sequence). The CDR3 spans 16 residues. The V segment lost 0 bases and the J segment 3 bases; nucleotides outside the gene matches: 9. The CDR3 spells CSARDRPAGGIYEQYF. The CDR3, as DNA: TGCAGTGCTAGAGATCGGCCAGCGGGGGGTATCTACGAGCAGTACTTC.

This clonotype appeared many times. V gene TRBV5-6 combines with J gene TRBJ2-1, with a possible D match to TRBD1 (7 bases). The CDR3 runs 15 residues. The V and J ends lost 0 bases and 10 bases respectively, with 17 bases between them. Germline V lookup: CDR1 SGHDT, CDR2 YYEEEE. The CDR3 DNA reads TGTGCCAGCAGCTTGGTCGCGGGACAGTTTATGGAGCAGTTCTTC. It codes for CASSLVAGQFMEQFF. Looking up the rest from reference TRBV5-6 and TRBJ2-1 gives the full variable domain: DAGVTQSPTHLIKTRGQQVTLRCSPKSGHDTVSWYQQALGQGPQFIFQYYEEEERQRGNFPDRFSGHQFPNYSSELNVNALLLGDSALYLCASSLVAGQFMEQFFGPGTRLTVL.

This clonotype was found many times. The V gene is TRBV5-6, the J gene TRBJ1-1, with D unclear. This CDR3 has 14 residues. The V gene lost 3 bases and the J gene lost 3 bases, with 12 bases spanning the gap. CDR1 is SGHDT and CDR2 is YYEEEE in the germline V gene. The CDR3 DNA reads TGTGCCAGCAGCTCGGGGAGGAGGGACACTGAAGCTTTCTTT. Protein product: CASSSGRRDTEAFF. The full variable domain, with the rest looked up from reference TRBV5-6 and TRBJ1-1, is DAGVTQSPTHLIKTRGQQVTLRCSPKSGHDTVSWYQQALGQGPQFIFQYYEEEERQRGNFPDRFSGHQFPNYSSELNVNALLLGDSALYLCASSSGRRDTEAFFGQGTRLTVV.

This clonotype was recorded many times. This sequence joins TRBV12-3 or TRBV12-4 and TRBJ2-7, with a possible D match to TRBD1 (7 bases). The CDR3 contains 12 residues. V gave up 6 bases and J gave up 11 bases, with 17 bases separating them. As DNA, the CDR3 is TGTGCCAGCAGCAGAGAAGGGGGGACAGAGTACTTC. This encodes CASSREGGTEYF.

This clonotype was detected ten times or more. Given a much more abundant clone one base away, this may be a read error. The J gene is TRBJ1-5, the V gene TRBV5-1; D is unresolved. The length of the CDR3 is 15 residues. Per the germline V gene, CDR1 is SGHRS and CDR2 is YFSETQ. The CDR3: CANSLGGIYNQPQHF. DNA for the CDR3: TGCGCCAACAGCCTGGGCGGGATTTACAATCAGCCCCAGCATTTT.

In its sample, this clonotype was seen many times. The genes are TRBV14 and TRBJ2-3; D gene uncertain. V lost 0 bases and J 7 bases, leaving 8 bases between the germline ends. The CDR3 extends over 13 amino acids. Germline values: CDR1 SGHDN, CDR2 FVKESK. The CDR3: CASSQDFGHTQYF. In nucleotides, the CDR3 is TGTGCCAGCAGCCAAGATTTCGGACATACGCAGTATTTT. Variable domain in full (rest from reference TRBV14 and TRBJ2-3): EAGVTQFPSHSVIEKGQTVTLRCDPISGHDNLYWYRRVMGKEIKFLLHFVKESKQDESGMPNNRFLAERTGGTYSTLKVQPAELEDSGVYFCASSQDFGHTQYFGPGTRLTVL.

This clonotype was picked up many times. The chain carries TRBV7-9 and TRBJ1-1; 7 positions agree with TRBD1. CDR1 and CDR2 (germline): SEHNR, FQNEAQ (reference sequence). The trim removed 3 bases at V and 2 bases at J, leaving 12 bases unmatched. CDR3 length equals 17 residues. The CDR3 is CASSFVRTGGGNTEAFF. The CDR3, as DNA: TGTGCCAGCAGCTTTGTACGGACAGGTGGGGGAAACACTGAAGCTTTCTTT.

This clonotype was picked up many times. V gene TRBV20-1 combines with J gene TRBJ1-5; D call uncertain. Germline V CDR1 and CDR2: DFQATT, SNEGSKA (reference sequence). Trimming shortened V by 5 bases and J by 1 base, and 21 bases separated the two germline ends. This CDR3 region has 17 residues. CDR3 amino acids: CSAARGMEGRSNQPQHF. DNA of the CDR3: TGCAGTGCTGCCCGAGGGATGGAGGGTCGGAGCAATCAGCCCCAGCATTTT.

The sample holds many counts of this clonotype. The chain is built from TRBV5-1 and TRBJ2-2; no clear D gene. V gave up 5 bases and J gave up 2 bases, with 7 bases separating them. The CDR3 runs 13 residues. Germline lookup yields CDR1 SGHRS and CDR2 YFSETQ. The chain's CDR3 is CASSQDNTGELFF. The CDR3 nucleotides are TGCGCCAGCAGTCAGGACAACACCGGGGAGCTGTTTTTT.

This clonotype has ten or more counts. The V and J genes are TRBV20-1 and TRBJ2-1; the match to TRBD1 covers 8 bases. Trimming removed 8 bases from V and 7 bases from J; junction bases left unmatched: 13. The CDR3 contains 14 residues. CDR1 is DFQATT and CDR2 is SNEGSKA in the germline V gene (reference sequence). CDR3 coding DNA: TGCAGTTTCCCCGGGACAGGCTCATCAAATGAGCAGTTCTTC. Translating it yields CSFPGTGSSNEQFF.

This clonotype was recorded many times. The chain combines TRBV11-2 with TRBJ2-6; tentatively, D is TRBD1 (6 bases). Trimming removed 2 bases at V and 5 bases at J, with 22 bases between. This CDR3 is built from 19 residues. Germline CDR1 and CDR2: SGHAT and FQNNGV. CDR3: CASSLRDMTTLTRANVLTF. The CDR3 region has the DNA TGTGCCAGCAGCTTAAGGGACATGACAACTCTCACGCGGGCCAACGTCCTGACTTTC.

This clonotype has ten or more counts. V usage is TRBV10-3 and J usage is TRBJ2-6; 7 positions match TRBD1. Trimming at V came to 3 bases and at J to 4 bases, leaving 9 bases not matched to a gene. The germline gives CDR1 ENHRY, CDR2 SYGVKD. There are 17 residues in the CDR3. The CDR3 here is CAISDPDRNGGANVLTF. In DNA, the CDR3 is TGTGCCATCAGTGACCCGGACAGGAATGGAGGGGCCAACGTCCTGACTTTC.

Worth noting for this clonotype: Sequence at one end of the junction differs from germline and may be a read error. The chain is built from TRBV20-1 and TRBJ1-5; no clear D. The CDR3 is made up of 17 amino acids. Germline values: CDR1 DFQATT, CDR2 SNEGSKA (reference sequence). The CDR3 coding sequence is TGCAGAGCTAGAGATCTCCGAGGCCTTGATAGCAATCAGCCCCAGCATTTT. Protein: CRARDLRGLDSNQPQHF.

This clonotype was counted at least ten times. The chain employs TRBV7-9 and TRBJ2-5, with TRBD1 as a possible D gene (5 bases). Germline CDR1 SEHNR, CDR2 FQNEAQ (reference sequence). V dropped 5 bases and J dropped 5 bases, with 15 bases sitting between them. The CDR3 contains 14 residues. CDR3 in DNA: TGTGCCAGCAGCACCCCCCTGGGGCGGGAGACCCAGTACTTC. Translation: CASSTPLGRETQYF.

This clonotype was counted ten times or more. V and J are TRBV18 and TRBJ1-5; no definite D call. V dropped 3 bases and J dropped 2 bases, with 5 bases sitting between them. This CDR3 has 13 residues. CDR1 and CDR2 (germline): KGHSH, LQKENI. CDR3 residues: CASSPQGNQPQHF. The DNA for the CDR3 is TGTGCCAGCTCACCTCAGGGCAATCAGCCCCAGCATTTT.